The sequence of this TCR beta chain was determined in a study of T cell repertoires in cytomegalovirus infection. The overall study: Public TCR beta signatures provided an indication of both CMV infection and a matching HLA type. Study observations and caveats: Dominating the ex vivo response were HLA-C-restricted CMV-specific TCR beta clonotypes. Using cumulative public TCR beta family frequency, the authors identified those who carried CMV together with the relevant HLA.

The junction had 6 bases not matched to a gene; V was cut back by 2 bases and J by 1 base. The CDR3 totals 16 residues. The germline V gene encodes CDR1 SGHNT and CDR2 YENEEA. As for this clonotype: Its antigen is unknown.

TCRdb re-called the reads with MiXCR, one entry per CDR3 protein. The sample yields roughly 100,000 distinct CDR3 sequences, 16% seen once. The chain employs TRBV11-3 and TRBJ2-5; TRBD1 matches at 8 bases. Sequencing was done on a sample of PBMCs. The sequence came from a human donor in good health (CMV status not recorded). Some clones in this sample may be carry-over from other donors' samples. The CDR3: CASSLRVGQGQETQYF. The CDR3 region has the DNA TGTGCCAGCAGCTTACGTGTTGGACAGGGCCAAGAGACCCAGTACTTC.